A single sample gave rise to the 17 T cell receptor beta chains below, sequenced in a study of lymphopenia after photon versus proton radiotherapy. Only in-frame clones appear in the TCRdb table, and some are missing; sequencing was by immunoSEQ multiplex PCR. The sample lists some 70,000 clones, 80% to 90% occurring once. This sample comprised peripheral blood, obtained from a patient treated with proton-based radiotherapy. The receptors derive from a man older than 75 with esophageal cancer.

The rearrangement uses TRBV5-1 and TRBJ2-5; 7 nucleotides match TRBD1. Looked up from germline, CDR1 is SGHRS and CDR2 is YFSETQ. J gave up 3 bases and V 5 bases, and 4 bases lay outside the gene matches. The CDR3 loop spans 13 amino acids. DNA for the CDR3: TGCGCCAGCAGAGCGACAGGGAAAGAGACCCAGTACTTC. Amino acid sequence: CASRATGKETQYF.

This clone was found a few times. This specimen includes other DNA sequences encoding the same CDR3. V is TRBV11-2 and J is TRBJ1-1; no clear D. Trimming removed 0 bases from V and 0 bases from J, with 11 bases in between. Germline CDR1 reads SGHAT; CDR2 reads FQNNGV. This CDR3 contains 16 residues. The DNA for the CDR3 is TGTGCCAGCAGCTTAGAGTTTGGCAGGATGAACACTGAAGCTTTCTTT. This translates into CASSLEFGRMNTEAFF.

In nucleotides, the CDR3 is TGTGCCAGCAGAATACAGGGGAACTATGGCTACACCTTC. Translating it yields CASRIQGNYGYTF. The chain employs TRBV6-5 and TRBJ1-2; the match to TRBD1 covers 7 bases. CDR3 length: 13 amino acids. With 6 bases clipped from V and 2 bases from J, the junction kept 3 bases outside the gene matches. The V gene's germline CDR1 is MNHEY and CDR2 SVGAGI.

This clone was observed a handful of times. The chain joins TRBV5-4 to TRBJ2-7; 9 bases agree with TRBD2. Germline CDR1 is SGHNT and CDR2 is YYREEE (reference sequence). The CDR3 length is 17 residues. The V and J ends lost 4 bases and 2 bases, in that order; junction bases with no gene match: 13. For the CDR3, the DNA is TGTGCCAGCAGCCCGAAGGGGCGGGAGGGAAAAACCTACGAGCAGTACTTC. This sequence encodes CASSPKGREGKTYEQYF.

This chain connects TRBV7-2 to TRBJ2-2; TRBD2 aligns across 7 bases. Germline trimming cut 5 bases from V and 6 bases from J; bases unmatched to any gene: 6. The CDR3 is 14 residues long. CDR1 and CDR2 (germline): SGHTA, FQGNSA. CDR3 loop: CASSAYRGAGELFF. For the CDR3, the DNA is TGTGCCAGCAGCGCGTACCGGGGGGCCGGGGAGCTGTTTTTT.

For the CDR3, the DNA is TGCGCCAGCAGCCATTCTCAAGAGACCCAGTACTTC. Protein product: CASSHSQETQYF. The chain employs TRBV4-3 and TRBJ2-5, with D unclear. Per the germline V gene, CDR1 is LGHNA and CDR2 is YSLEER. This CDR3 contains 12 residues. Deletions cut 3 bases from V and 2 bases from J, with 4 bases between.

This clone occurred once. The CDR3 DNA reads TGTGCCAGCAGCTCAGGGATCCTAGATACGCAGTATTTT. This gives the protein CASSSGILDTQYF. The V gene is TRBV11-1, the J gene TRBJ2-3, with D possibly TRBD1 on 5 matching bases. Trimming pared 4 bases from V and 5 bases from J, leaving 10 bases between. This CDR3 region has 13 residues. Per germline, CDR1 SGHAT and CDR2 FQDESV (reference sequence).

In its sample, this clone was seen a few times. The rearrangement uses TRBV4-1 and TRBJ2-1, with D unresolved. The CDR3 runs to 16 residues. The V gene lost 0 bases and the J gene lost 6 bases, with 15 bases spanning the gap. The germline gives CDR1 MGHRA, CDR2 YSYEKL. CDR3 loop: CASSQDDAIRSNEQFF. DNA for the CDR3: TGCGCCAGCAGCCAAGATGACGCTATCAGGTCCAATGAGCAGTTCTTC.

The chain employs TRBV5-1 and TRBJ1-6, with a possible D match to TRBD1 (6 bases). The germline CDR1 and CDR2 sequences are SGHRS and YFSETQ. This CDR3 has 15 amino acids. V was pared by 0 bases and J by 7 bases, with 11 bases between. CDR3 loop: CASSLARGRNSPLHF. The CDR3 DNA reads TGCGCCAGCAGCTTGGCCAGGGGAAGGAATTCACCCCTCCACTTT.

Only a few counts were recorded for this clone. The gene calls are TRBV6-5 and TRBJ1-2; a weak D match, TRBD1 (6 bases). V lost 0 bases, J lost 6 bases, and 14 bases lay in between. CDR1 MNHEY and CDR2 SVGAGI come from the germline V gene. The CDR3 length is 15 residues. The CDR3 nucleotides are TGTGCCAGCAGTTACTCGAGGGGGGGGAGCGATGGCTACACCTTC. Its protein is CASSYSRGGSDGYTF.

As concerns this clone: Additional DNA sequences in this sample encode the identical CDR3. V is TRBV7-6 and J is TRBJ2-2; 9 bases align to TRBD2. With V trimmed by 1 base and J by 4 bases, 7 bases remained unmatched. Germline V gene lookup returns CDR1 SGHVS and CDR2 FNYEAQ. The CDR3 consists of 17 residues. In nucleotides, the CDR3 is TGTGCCAGCAGCTTAGGTGCGGGAGGGCCGGGCACCGGGGAGCTGTTTTTT. Residues: CASSLGAGGPGTGELFF.

CDR3 sequence: CASSLVGGNSGANVLTF. CDR3 bases: TGTGCCAGCAGCTTAGTCGGCGGGAACTCTGGGGCCAACGTCCTGACTTTC. The V and J genes are TRBV7-2 and TRBJ2-6; D perhaps matches TRBD2 (6 bases). This CDR3 spans 17 amino acids. Trimming took 1 base from V and 0 from J, leaving 10 bases between them. CDR1 is SGHTA and CDR2 is FQGNSA in the germline V gene. Supplemented by reference TRBV7-2 and TRBJ2-6, the full variable domain reads GAGVSQSPSNKVTEKGKDVELRCDPISGHTALYWYRQSLGQGLEFLIYFQGNSAPDKSGLPSDRFSAERTGGSVSTLTIQRTQQEDSAVYLCASSLVGGNSGANVLTFGAGSRLTVL.

The rearrangement joins TRBV28 to TRBJ1-4, with D uncertain. Germline CDR1 and CDR2: MDHEN and SYDVKM. Trimming took off 6 bases at V and 6 bases at J, with 14 bases between the two ends. The CDR3 is 14 amino acids. Written as DNA, the CDR3 is TGTGCCAGCAGCCCCGCCCAGAATCATGAAAAACTGTTTTTT. It encodes CASSPAQNHEKLFF.

This chain joins TRBV19 and TRBJ2-6, with D possibly TRBD2 on 5 matching bases. The germline V gene has CDR1 LNHDA and CDR2 SQIVND (reference sequence). The CDR3 has 15 amino acids. Trimming pared 7 bases from V and 1 base from J, leaving 11 bases between. The CDR3 DNA sequence: TGTGCCAGTACAGCGGCCCGATCTGGGGCCAACGTCCTGACTTTC. This encodes CASTAARSGANVLTF.

V gene TRBV7-2 combines with J gene TRBJ1-2; TRBD1 is a possible D gene (5 bases). This CDR3 has 13 residues. The V end lost 1 base, the J end lost 8 bases, and 11 bases lay between the germline ends. Germline V gene sequence: CDR1 SGHTA, CDR2 FQGNSA. CDR3: CASSLGQGGGYTF. The CDR3 nucleotides read TGTGCCAGCAGCTTAGGGCAGGGAGGCGGCTACACCTTC.

The rearrangement uses TRBV7-9 and TRBJ2-5; D not resolved. CDR3 length: 13 residues. Germline CDR1 is SEHNR and CDR2 is FQNEAQ (reference sequence). V lost 5 bases and J lost 5, with 12 bases in between. The CDR3 DNA reads TGTGCCAGCAGCCCTCCCGGGCGGGAGACCCAGTACTTC. Amino acid sequence: CASSPPGRETQYF.

This chain connects TRBV19 to TRBJ1-5; 7 nucleotides line up with TRBD1. This CDR3 region has 15 residues. Germline CDR1 reads LNHDA; CDR2 reads SQIVND (reference sequence). Trimming at V came to 6 bases and at J to 1 base, leaving 6 bases not matched to a gene. CDR3 sequence (DNA): TGTGCCAGTAGCAGGGGACAGTACAGCAATCAGCCCCAGCATTTT. Translated, it gives CASSRGQYSNQPQHF. Looking up the rest from reference TRBV19 and TRBJ1-5 gives the full variable domain: DGGITQSPKYLFRKEGQNVTLSCEQNLNHDAMYWYRQDPGQGLRLIYYSQIVNDFQKGDIAEGYSVSREKKESFPLTVTSAQKNPTAFYLCASSRGQYSNQPQHFGDGTRLSIL.